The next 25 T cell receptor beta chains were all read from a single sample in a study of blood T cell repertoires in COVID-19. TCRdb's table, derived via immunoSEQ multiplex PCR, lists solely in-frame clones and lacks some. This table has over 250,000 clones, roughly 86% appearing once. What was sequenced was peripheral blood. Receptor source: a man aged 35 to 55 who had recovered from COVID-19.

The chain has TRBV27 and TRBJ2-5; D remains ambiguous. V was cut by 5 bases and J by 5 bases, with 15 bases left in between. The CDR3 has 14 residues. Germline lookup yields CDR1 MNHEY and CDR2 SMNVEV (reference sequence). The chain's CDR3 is CASSHRPVRETQYF. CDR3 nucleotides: TGTGCCAGCAGTCACCGTCCTGTCCGGGAGACCCAGTACTTC.

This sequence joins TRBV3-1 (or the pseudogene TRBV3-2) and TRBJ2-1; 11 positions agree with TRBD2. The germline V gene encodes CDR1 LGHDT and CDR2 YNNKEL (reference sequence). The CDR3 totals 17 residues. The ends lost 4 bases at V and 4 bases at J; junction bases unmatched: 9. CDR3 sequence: CASSPPPLAGGYNEQFF. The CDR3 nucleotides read TGTGCCAGCAGCCCACCACCGCTAGCGGGGGGTTACAATGAGCAGTTCTTC.

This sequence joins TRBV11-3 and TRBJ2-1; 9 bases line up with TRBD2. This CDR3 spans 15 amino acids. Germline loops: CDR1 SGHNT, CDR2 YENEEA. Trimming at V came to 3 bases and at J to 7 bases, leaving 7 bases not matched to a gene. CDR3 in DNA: TGTGCCAGCAGCTTGGGTAGCGGGGGAAGGAATGAGCAGTTCTTC. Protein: CASSLGSGGRNEQFF. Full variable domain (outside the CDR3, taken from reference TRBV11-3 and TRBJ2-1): EAGVVQSPRYKIIEKKQPVAFWCNPISGHNTLYWYLQNLGQGPELLIRYENEEAVDDSQLPKDRFSAERLKGVDSTLKIQPAELGDSAVYLCASSLGSGGRNEQFFGPGTRLTVL.

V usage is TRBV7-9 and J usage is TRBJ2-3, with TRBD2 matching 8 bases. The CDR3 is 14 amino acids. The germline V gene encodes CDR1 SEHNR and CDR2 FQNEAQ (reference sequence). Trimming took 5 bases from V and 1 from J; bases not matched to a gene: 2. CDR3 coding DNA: TGTGCCAGCAGCACGACTAGCGGCACAGATACGCAGTATTTT. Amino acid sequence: CASSTTSGTDTQYF.

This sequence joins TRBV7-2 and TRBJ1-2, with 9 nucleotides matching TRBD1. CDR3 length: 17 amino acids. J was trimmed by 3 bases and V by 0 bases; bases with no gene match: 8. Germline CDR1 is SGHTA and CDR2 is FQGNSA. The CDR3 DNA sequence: TGTGCCAGCAGCTTAGCGTTTTCGGGACAGGGACACTATGGCTACACCTTC. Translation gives CASSLAFSGQGHYGYTF.

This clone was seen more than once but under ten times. The CDR3 DNA reads as TGTGCCAGTAGTATGGGGCAGCCTAACTATGGCTACACCTTC. Translated, it gives CASSMGQPNYGYTF. The chain employs TRBV19 and TRBJ1-2, with a possible D match to TRBD1 (5 bases). V lost 3 bases, J lost 0 bases, and 8 bases lay in between. CDR3 size: 14 residues. Germline lookup yields CDR1 LNHDA and CDR2 SQIVND (reference sequence).

The CDR3 DNA reads as TGTGCCAGCAGCTCCCCGGGACTAGGTGAGCAGTTCTTC. Amino acid sequence: CASSSPGLGEQFF. The rearrangement links TRBV11-3 to TRBJ2-1; 8 positions agree with TRBD2. This CDR3 comprises 13 residues. Looked up from germline, CDR1 is SGHNT and CDR2 is YENEEA. V lost 4 bases, J lost 9 bases, and 5 bases stayed unmatched.

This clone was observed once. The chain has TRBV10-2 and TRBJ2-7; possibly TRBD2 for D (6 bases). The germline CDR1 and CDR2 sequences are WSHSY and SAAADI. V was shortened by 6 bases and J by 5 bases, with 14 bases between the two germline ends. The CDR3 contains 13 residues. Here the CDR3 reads CASREAGRNEQYF. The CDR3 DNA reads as TGCGCCAGCAGGGAGGCGGGGAGGAACGAGCAGTACTTC.

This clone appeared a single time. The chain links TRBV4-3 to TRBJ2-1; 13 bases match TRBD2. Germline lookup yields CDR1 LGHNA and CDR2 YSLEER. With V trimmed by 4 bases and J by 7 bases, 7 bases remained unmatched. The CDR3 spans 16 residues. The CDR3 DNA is TGCGCCAGCAGCCCCCGTAGACTAGCGGGAGGTAATGAGCAGTTCTTC. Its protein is CASSPRRLAGGNEQFF.

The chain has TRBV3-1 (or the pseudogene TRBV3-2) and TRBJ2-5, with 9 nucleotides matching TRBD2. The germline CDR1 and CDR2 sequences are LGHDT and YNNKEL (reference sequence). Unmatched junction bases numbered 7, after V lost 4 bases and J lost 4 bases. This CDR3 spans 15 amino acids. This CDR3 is CASSRQPAGGETQYF. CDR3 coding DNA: TGTGCCAGCAGCCGCCAGCCAGCGGGGGGAGAGACCCAGTACTTC.

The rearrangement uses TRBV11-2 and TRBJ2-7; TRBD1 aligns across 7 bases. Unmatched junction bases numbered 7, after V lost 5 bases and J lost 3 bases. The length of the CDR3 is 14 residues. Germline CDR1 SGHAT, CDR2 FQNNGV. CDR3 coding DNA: TGTGCCAGCAGCCCCCCGGACAGGATCTACGAGCAGTACTTC. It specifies CASSPPDRIYEQYF. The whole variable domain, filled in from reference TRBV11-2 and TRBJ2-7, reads EAGVAQSPRYKIIEKRQSVAFWCNPISGHATLYWYQQILGQGPKLLIQFQNNGVVDDSQLPKDRFSAERLKGVDSTLKIQPAKLEDSAVYLCASSPPDRIYEQYFGPGTRLTVT.

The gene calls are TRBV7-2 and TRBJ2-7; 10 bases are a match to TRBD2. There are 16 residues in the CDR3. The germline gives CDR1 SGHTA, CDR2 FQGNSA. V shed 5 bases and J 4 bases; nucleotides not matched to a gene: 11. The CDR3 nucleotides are TGTGCCAGCAGCCCACCCGGGGCTAGCGGGAGTTACGAGCAGTACTTC. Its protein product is CASSPPGASGSYEQYF.

The CDR3 nucleotides read TGTGCCAGCAGCTTAGAACCTAATCGGGGCTATGGCTACACCTTC. Translated: CASSLEPNRGYGYTF. The chain combines TRBV11-2 with TRBJ1-2; D is undetermined. The CDR3 has 15 amino acids. CDR1 and CDR2 from the germline V gene are SGHAT and FQNNGV. V was shortened by 0 bases and J by 4 bases, with 12 bases between the two germline ends.

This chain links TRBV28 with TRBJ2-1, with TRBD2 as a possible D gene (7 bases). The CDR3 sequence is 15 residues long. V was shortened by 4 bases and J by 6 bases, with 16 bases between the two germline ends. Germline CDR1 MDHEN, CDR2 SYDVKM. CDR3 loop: CASSYMGGPGNEQFF. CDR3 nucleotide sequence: TGTGCCAGCAGTTACATGGGGGGGCCGGGCAATGAGCAGTTCTTC. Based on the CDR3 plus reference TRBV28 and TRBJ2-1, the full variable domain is DVKVTQSSRYLVKRTGEKVFLECVQDMDHENMFWYRQDPGLGLRLIYFSYDVKMKEKGDIPEGYSVSREKKERFSLILESASTNQTSMYLCASSYMGGPGNEQFFGPGTRLTVL.

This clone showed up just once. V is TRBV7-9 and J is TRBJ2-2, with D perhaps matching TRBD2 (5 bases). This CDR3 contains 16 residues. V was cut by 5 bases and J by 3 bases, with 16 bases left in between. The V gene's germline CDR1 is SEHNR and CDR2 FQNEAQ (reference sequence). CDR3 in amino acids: CASSPSPAGYTGELFF. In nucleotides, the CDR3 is TGTGCCAGCAGCCCCTCGCCCGCGGGTTACACCGGGGAGCTGTTTTTT. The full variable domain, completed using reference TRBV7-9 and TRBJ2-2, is DTGVSQNPRHKITKRGQNVTFRCDPISEHNRLYWYRQTLGQGPEFLTYFQNEAQLEKSRLLSDRFSAERPKGSFSTLEIQRTEQGDSAMYLCASSPSPAGYTGELFFGEGSRLTVL.

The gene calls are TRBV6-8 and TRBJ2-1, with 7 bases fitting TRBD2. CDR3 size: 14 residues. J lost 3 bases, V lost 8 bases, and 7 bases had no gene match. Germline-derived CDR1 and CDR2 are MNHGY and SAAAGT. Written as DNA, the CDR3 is TGTGCCAGCTGGGGGGGGGAGTTCTACAATGAGCAGTTCTTC. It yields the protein CASWGGEFYNEQFF.

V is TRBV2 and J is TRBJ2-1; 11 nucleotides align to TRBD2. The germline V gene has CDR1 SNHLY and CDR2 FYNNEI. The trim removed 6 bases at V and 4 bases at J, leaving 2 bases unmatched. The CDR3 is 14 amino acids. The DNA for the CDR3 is TGTGCCAGCAGCTTAGCGGGGGGGTACAATGAGCAGTTCTTC. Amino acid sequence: CASSLAGGYNEQFF.

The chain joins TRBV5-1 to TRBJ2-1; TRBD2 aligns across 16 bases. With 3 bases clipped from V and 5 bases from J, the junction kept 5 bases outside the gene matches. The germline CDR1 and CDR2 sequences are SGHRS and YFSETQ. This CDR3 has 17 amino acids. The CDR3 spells CASSWGLAGGPNNEQFF. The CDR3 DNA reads TGCGCCAGCAGCTGGGGACTAGCGGGAGGGCCAAACAATGAGCAGTTCTTC.

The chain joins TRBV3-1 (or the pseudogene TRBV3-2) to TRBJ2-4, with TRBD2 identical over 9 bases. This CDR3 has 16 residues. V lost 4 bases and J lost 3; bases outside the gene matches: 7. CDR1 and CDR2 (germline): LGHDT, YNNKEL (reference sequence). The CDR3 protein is CASSPRLADLKNIQYF. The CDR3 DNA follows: TGTGCCAGCAGCCCCAGACTAGCGGACCTCAAAAACATTCAGTACTTC.

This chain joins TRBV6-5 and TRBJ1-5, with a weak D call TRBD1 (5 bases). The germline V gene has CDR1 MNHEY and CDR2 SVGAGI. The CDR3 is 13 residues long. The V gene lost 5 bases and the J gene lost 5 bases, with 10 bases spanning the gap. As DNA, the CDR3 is TGTGCCAGCAGTCCAGGGCTCCATCAGCCCCAGCATTTT. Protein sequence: CASSPGLHQPQHF.

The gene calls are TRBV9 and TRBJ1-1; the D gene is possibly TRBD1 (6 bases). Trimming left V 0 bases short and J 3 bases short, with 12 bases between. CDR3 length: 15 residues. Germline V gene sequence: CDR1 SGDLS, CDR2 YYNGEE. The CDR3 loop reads CASSVGGGQYTEAFF. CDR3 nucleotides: TGTGCCAGCAGCGTAGGAGGGGGTCAGTACACTGAAGCTTTCTTT.

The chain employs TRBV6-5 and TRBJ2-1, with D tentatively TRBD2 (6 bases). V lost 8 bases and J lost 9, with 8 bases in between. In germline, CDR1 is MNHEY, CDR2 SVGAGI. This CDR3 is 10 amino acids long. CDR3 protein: CASRLGEQFF. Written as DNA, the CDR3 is TGTGCCAGCCGACTAGGTGAGCAGTTCTTC.

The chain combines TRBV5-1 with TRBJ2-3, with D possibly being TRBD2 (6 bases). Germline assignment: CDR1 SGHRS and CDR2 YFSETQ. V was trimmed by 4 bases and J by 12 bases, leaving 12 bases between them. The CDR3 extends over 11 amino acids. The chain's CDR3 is CASSTGGPQYF. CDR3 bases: TGCGCCAGCAGCACCGGGGGACCCCAGTATTTT.

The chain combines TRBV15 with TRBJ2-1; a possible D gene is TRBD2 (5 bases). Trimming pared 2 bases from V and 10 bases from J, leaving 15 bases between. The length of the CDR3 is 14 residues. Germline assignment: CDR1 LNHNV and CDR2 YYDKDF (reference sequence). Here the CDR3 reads CATSRPEVGREQFF. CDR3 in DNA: TGTGCCACCAGCAGACCGGAGGTCGGGCGGGAGCAGTTCTTC.

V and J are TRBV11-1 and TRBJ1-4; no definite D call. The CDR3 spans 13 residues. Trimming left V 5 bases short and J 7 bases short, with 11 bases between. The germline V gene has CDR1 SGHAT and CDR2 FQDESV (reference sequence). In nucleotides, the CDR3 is TGTGCCAGCAGCCGGGCGGGCGGTGAAAAACTGTTTTTT. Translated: CASSRAGGEKLFF.